This section outlines one TCR beta chain sequence together with its context. Its cognate antigen is unknown. V dropped 3 bases and J dropped 4 bases, with 10 bases sitting between them. The CDR3 has 14 amino acids. CDR1 SGDLS and CDR2 YYNGEE come from the germline V gene. The data derive from a study of cytomegalovirus exposure and HLA in healthy donors. General study points: When analyzed later, the rates of TCR association showed variation by HLA locus, with DRB1 the most and HLA-C the fewest.

The PCR was carried out with 60 Vbeta primers and 13 Jbeta primers. Assay: immunoSEQ multiplex PCR; the TCRdb copy retains only in-frame clones and omits some. The sample shows around 100,000 clones, under 70% of them seen only once. The sequenced sample consisted of PBMCs. This sequence was found in a man aged 25-40 years in good health and CMV-seropositive. This chain connects TRBV9 to TRBJ2-2; D possibly corresponds to TRBD1 (6 bases). The CDR3 reads CASSAGTSTGELFF. The DNA of the CDR3 is TGTGCCAGCAGCGCGGGGACAAGCACCGGGGAGCTGTTTTTT.